A selection of T cell receptor beta chains follows, all from one sample in a study of T cells in Graves' hyperthyroidism and ophthalmopathy. TCRdb reprocessed the multiplex PCR reads with MiXCR, giving one entry per CDR3 protein. The sample lists around 600,000 distinct CDR3 sequences, approximately 15% occurring once. Sequencing was done on a sample of blood. Every receptor here comes from a woman in her forties or fifties with Graves' ophthalmopathy. Both conserved end residues are part of each CDR3. A D gene is named only where the DNA matches it firmly. Size values are once, few and many counts, or a class for expanded clones, and some rows have none.

CDR3aa: CSARELAGINEQFF
CDR3nt: TGCAGTGCTAGAGAACTAGCGGGAATCAATGAGCAGTTCTTC
abundance: many
j_gene: TRBJ2-1
d_gene: TRBD2
v_gene: TRBV20-1

CDR3aa: CASSVVGQGAAFF
CDR3nt: TGTGCCAGCAGCGTAGTGGGACAGGGTGCAGCTTTCTTT
abundance: -
j_gene: TRBJ1-1
d_gene: TRBD1
v_gene: TRBV9

CDR3aa: CASSFYLAGAYNEQFF
CDR3nt: TGTGCCAGCAGCTTCTACCTAGCGGGAGCCTACAATGAGCAGTTCTTC
abundance: many
j_gene: TRBJ2-1
d_gene: TRBD2
v_gene: TRBV11-2

CDR3aa: CASTLPRRTNLRGSYEQYF
CDR3nt: TGTGCCAGCACCCTACCGAGGCGGACGAATCTCAGAGGCTCCTACGAGCAGTACTTC
abundance: many
j_gene: TRBJ2-7
d_gene: -
v_gene: TRBV6-1

CDR3aa: CATRGNRGYNEQFF
CDR3nt: TGTGCCACCAGAGGGAACAGGGGGTACAATGAGCAGTTCTTC
abundance: -
j_gene: TRBJ2-1
d_gene: TRBD1
v_gene: TRBV24-1

CDR3aa: CASSDVRGRRSYEQYF
CDR3nt: TGTGCCAGCAGTGACGTCCGGGGGCGGCGGTCCTACGAGCAGTACTTC
abundance: -
j_gene: TRBJ2-7
d_gene: -
v_gene: TRBV25-1

CDR3aa: CASSQEAGLSTDTQYF
CDR3nt: TGTGCCAGCAGCCAAGAAGCGGGATTGAGCACAGATACGCAGTATTTT
abundance: many
j_gene: TRBJ2-3
d_gene: TRBD2
v_gene: TRBV3-1

CDR3aa: CASSTPQGGSYNEQFF
CDR3nt: TGTGCCAGTAGTACGCCACAGGGGGGCTCCTACAATGAGCAGTTCTTC
abundance: -
j_gene: TRBJ2-1
d_gene: TRBD1
v_gene: TRBV19

CDR3aa: CASSTPGQGNEQYF
CDR3nt: TGTGCCAGTAGTACCCCGGGACAGGGGAACGAGCAGTACTTC
abundance: few
j_gene: TRBJ2-7
d_gene: TRBD1
v_gene: TRBV19

CDR3aa: CASSQDSWNTEAFF
CDR3nt: TGTGCCAGCAGTCAGGACAGCTGGAACACTGAAGCTTTCTTT
abundance: many
j_gene: TRBJ1-1
d_gene: -
v_gene: TRBV6-2/TRBV6-3

CDR3aa: CAISSSRQGTDTQYF
CDR3nt: TGTGCCATCAGTAGTAGCAGACAAGGCACAGATACGCAGTATTTT
abundance: -
j_gene: TRBJ2-3
d_gene: -
v_gene: TRBV10-3

CDR3aa: CASSPKDRDRNSNQPQHF
CDR3nt: TGTGCCAGCAGCCCGAAAGACCGGGACAGAAATAGCAATCAGCCCCAGCATTTT
abundance: -
j_gene: TRBJ1-5
d_gene: TRBD1
v_gene: TRBV7-9

CDR3aa: CATQRGDEQFF
CDR3nt: TGTGCCACCCAGAGAGGTGATGAGCAGTTCTTC
abundance: -
j_gene: TRBJ2-1
d_gene: -
v_gene: TRBV24-1

CDR3aa: CASRSRAPLGTDTQYF
CDR3nt: TGTGCCAGCAGAAGTCGGGCACCCTTGGGCACAGATACGCAGTATTTT
abundance: -
j_gene: TRBJ2-3
d_gene: -
v_gene: TRBV6-2/TRBV6-3

CDR3aa: CASSPYGRADEKLFF
CDR3nt: TGTGCCAGCTCACCATATGGAAGGGCTGATGAAAAACTGTTTTTT
abundance: many
j_gene: TRBJ1-4
d_gene: -
v_gene: TRBV18

CDR3aa: CASILLWEQFF
CDR3nt: TGTGCCAGCATCCTTCTCTGGGAGCAGTTCTTC
abundance: few
j_gene: TRBJ2-1
d_gene: -
v_gene: TRBV27

CDR3aa: CATQQGSTDTQYF
CDR3nt: TGTGCCACCCAACAGGGGAGCACAGATACGCAGTATTTT
abundance: many
j_gene: TRBJ2-3
d_gene: TRBD1
v_gene: TRBV28

CDR3aa: CASSPGLKSSGNTIYF
CDR3nt: TGTGCCAGCAGCCCCGGACTCAAGAGCTCTGGAAACACCATATATTTT
abundance: many
j_gene: TRBJ1-3
d_gene: -
v_gene: TRBV6-2/TRBV6-3

CDR3aa: CASSTGQTLSLGNTIYF
CDR3nt: TGTGCCAGCAGTACAGGGCAAACGCTCAGCCTTGGAAACACCATATATTTT
abundance: few
j_gene: TRBJ1-3
d_gene: -
v_gene: TRBV6-1

CDR3aa: CASSVGQYNEQFF
CDR3nt: TGTGCCAGCAGCGTAGGTCAGTACAATGAGCAGTTCTTC
abundance: many
j_gene: TRBJ2-1
d_gene: -
v_gene: TRBV9

CDR3aa: CASSPGLRTGTQYF
CDR3nt: TGTGCCAGCAGTCCGGGACTGCGGACGGGGACCCAGTACTTC
abundance: -
j_gene: TRBJ2-5
d_gene: -
v_gene: TRBV6-1

CDR3aa: CASSLNSGSIQETQYF
CDR3nt: TGCGCCAGCAGCTTGAACAGCGGGAGTATCCAAGAGACCCAGTACTTC
abundance: few
j_gene: TRBJ2-5
d_gene: TRBD2
v_gene: TRBV5-1

CDR3aa: CASSLKGGGRPYEQYF
CDR3nt: TGTGCCAGCAGCTTGAAGGGGGGAGGGCGTCCCTACGAGCAGTACTTC
abundance: -
j_gene: TRBJ2-7
d_gene: -
v_gene: TRBV5-8

CDR3aa: CATSRGAGNNSPLHF
CDR3nt: TGTGCCACCAGCAGAGGAGCAGGCAATAATTCACCCCTCCACTTT
abundance: many
j_gene: TRBJ1-6
d_gene: -
v_gene: TRBV15

CDR3aa: CSVQRDTQYF
CDR3nt: TGCAGCGTCCAGAGAGATACGCAGTATTTT
abundance: -
j_gene: TRBJ2-3
d_gene: -
v_gene: TRBV29-1

CDR3aa: CASSLSSGRVYNEQFF
CDR3nt: TGTGCCAGCAGTTTAAGTAGCGGGCGCGTCTACAATGAGCAGTTCTTC
abundance: many
j_gene: TRBJ2-1
d_gene: TRBD2
v_gene: TRBV28

CDR3aa: CASSATGTSGNTIYF
CDR3nt: TGTGCCAGCAGCGCAACCGGGACATCTGGAAACACCATATATTTT
abundance: many
j_gene: TRBJ1-3
d_gene: -
v_gene: TRBV6-2/TRBV6-3

CDR3aa: CASSQRPTSASSYEQYF
CDR3nt: TGTGCCAGCAGCCAAAGACCGACTAGCGCGAGCTCCTACGAGCAGTACTTC
abundance: -
j_gene: TRBJ2-7
d_gene: TRBD2
v_gene: TRBV3-1

CDR3aa: CASSRAPRDEQFF
CDR3nt: TGTGCCAGCAGCCGTGCCCCTCGGGATGAGCAGTTCTTC
abundance: many
j_gene: TRBJ2-1
d_gene: -
v_gene: TRBV7-2

CDR3aa: CASNGQGLTEAFF
CDR3nt: TGCGCCAGCAACGGACAGGGCCTCACTGAAGCTTTCTTT
abundance: many
j_gene: TRBJ1-1
d_gene: TRBD1
v_gene: TRBV5-1

CDR3aa: CASSERTGQIAKNIQYF
CDR3nt: TGTGCCAGCAGTGAAAGGACAGGGCAAATAGCCAAAAACATTCAGTACTTC
abundance: many
j_gene: TRBJ2-4
d_gene: TRBD1
v_gene: TRBV2

CDR3aa: CASSQTFGWSGSVNNEQFF
CDR3nt: TGTGCCAGCAGTCAAACTTTCGGTTGGAGCGGGAGCGTGAACAATGAGCAGTTCTTC
abundance: -
j_gene: TRBJ2-1
d_gene: TRBD2
v_gene: TRBV27

CDR3aa: CASSQDSSPGGGNTIYF
CDR3nt: TGTGCCAGCAGCCAAGATTCAAGTCCAGGGGGTGGAAACACCATATATTTT
abundance: -
j_gene: TRBJ1-3
d_gene: TRBD1
v_gene: TRBV4-2

CDR3aa: CASSPPGRASGRPSYEQYF
CDR3nt: TGTGCCAGCTCACCACCAGGGCGGGCTAGCGGGAGACCCTCCTACGAGCAGTACTTC
abundance: few
j_gene: TRBJ2-7
d_gene: TRBD2
v_gene: TRBV18

CDR3aa: CASSLSQASVTGELFF
CDR3nt: TGTGCCAGCAGCTTGTCTCAGGCTAGCGTCACCGGGGAGCTGTTTTTT
abundance: many
j_gene: TRBJ2-2
d_gene: -
v_gene: TRBV5-5

CDR3aa: CASSMGIVTGSGNTIYF
CDR3nt: TGTGCCAGTAGTATGGGTATCGTAACCGGCTCTGGAAACACCATATATTTT
abundance: once
j_gene: TRBJ1-3
d_gene: -
v_gene: TRBV19

CDR3aa: CASRAVYNTGELFF
CDR3nt: TGTGCCAGCAGGGCAGTCTATAACACCGGGGAGCTGTTTTTT
abundance: many
j_gene: TRBJ2-2
d_gene: -
v_gene: TRBV28

CDR3aa: CASSVGGASGPYEQYF
CDR3nt: TGTGCCAGCAGCGTAGGTGGGGCTAGCGGGCCCTACGAGCAGTACTTC
abundance: few
j_gene: TRBJ2-7
d_gene: TRBD2
v_gene: TRBV9

CDR3aa: CAISEPGQGLYEQYF
CDR3nt: TGTGCCATCAGCGAGCCGGGACAGGGGTTGTACGAGCAGTACTTC
abundance: -
j_gene: TRBJ2-7
d_gene: TRBD1
v_gene: TRBV10-3

CDR3aa: CASSPREGASNEKLFF
CDR3nt: TGTGCCAGCTCACCCAGAGAGGGGGCGTCTAATGAAAAACTGTTTTTT
abundance: -
j_gene: TRBJ1-4
d_gene: TRBD1
v_gene: TRBV18

CDR3aa: CASSAGWEDTDTQYF
CDR3nt: TGTGCCAGCAGCGCAGGGTGGGAAGACACAGATACGCAGTATTTT
abundance: -
j_gene: TRBJ2-3
d_gene: -
v_gene: TRBV2

CDR3aa: CASSLVGVSGANVLTF
CDR3nt: TGCGCCAGCAGCTTGGTCGGGGTCTCTGGGGCCAACGTCCTGACTTTC
abundance: few
j_gene: TRBJ2-6
d_gene: -
v_gene: TRBV5-1

CDR3aa: CASSPLAGRGNEQFF
CDR3nt: TGTGCCAGCAGTCCATTAGCGGGCCGGGGGAATGAGCAGTTCTTC
abundance: many
j_gene: TRBJ2-1
d_gene: TRBD2
v_gene: TRBV2

CDR3aa: CASSYFVGSLPARAGQYF
CDR3nt: TGTGCCAGCAGTTACTTCGTTGGCAGCCTTCCTGCGCGGGCAGGGCAGTACTTC
abundance: -
j_gene: TRBJ2-7
d_gene: -
v_gene: TRBV6-2/TRBV6-3